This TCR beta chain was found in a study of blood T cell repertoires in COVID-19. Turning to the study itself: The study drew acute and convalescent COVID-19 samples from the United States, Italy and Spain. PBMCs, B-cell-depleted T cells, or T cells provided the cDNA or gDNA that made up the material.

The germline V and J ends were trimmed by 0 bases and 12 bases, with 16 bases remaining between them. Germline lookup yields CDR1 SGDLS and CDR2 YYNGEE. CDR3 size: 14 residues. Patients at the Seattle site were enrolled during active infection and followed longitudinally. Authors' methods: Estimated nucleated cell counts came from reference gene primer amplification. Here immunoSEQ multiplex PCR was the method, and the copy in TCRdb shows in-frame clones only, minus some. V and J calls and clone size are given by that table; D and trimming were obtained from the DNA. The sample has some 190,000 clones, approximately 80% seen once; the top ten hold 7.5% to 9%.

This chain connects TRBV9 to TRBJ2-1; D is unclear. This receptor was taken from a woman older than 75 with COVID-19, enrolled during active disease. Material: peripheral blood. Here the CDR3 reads CASSVGGQNTLQFF. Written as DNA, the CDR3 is TGTGCCAGCAGCGTAGGTGGTCAGAATACCTTGCAGTTCTTC.